Following are 27 T cell receptor beta chains from one sample sequenced in a study of OX40 agonist ivuxolimab in advanced cancers. Profiled with immunoSEQ multiplex PCR; TCRdb holds only in-frame clones, not every one. The sample carries 45,000 to 50,000 clones, about 89% recorded once. The sample consisted of CD4+ or CD8+ T cells sorted from blood, taken in a trial of the OX40 agonist ivuxolimab. These receptors were taken from an adult with an advanced solid tumor such as melanoma, head and neck, liver or kidney cancer.

This clone was seen a few times. CDR3 sequence: CASSLGLAGGLMYEQYF. The CDR3 DNA sequence: TGTGCCAGCAGTTTGGGACTAGCGGGGGGGCTTATGTACGAGCAGTACTTC. V gene TRBV27 combines with J gene TRBJ2-7, with TRBD2 matching 16 bases. This CDR3 contains 17 residues. V shed 3 bases and J 4 bases; nucleotides not matched to a gene: 6. The germline V gene has CDR1 MNHEY and CDR2 SMNVEV (reference sequence).

J is TRBJ1-1 and V is TRBV4-1; D unclear. The CDR3 consists of 13 residues. V lost 1 base and J lost 1, with 4 bases in between. Germline CDR1 MGHRA, CDR2 YSYEKL. As DNA, the CDR3 is TGCGCCAGCAGCCAAGTAGGGAACACTGAAGCTTTCTTT. This gives the protein CASSQVGNTEAFF.

This sequence joins TRBV28 and TRBJ2-5; D is uncertain. The DNA end is more similar to TRBJ2-7, so the J call may be wrong. The germline V gene has CDR1 MDHEN and CDR2 SYDVKM. This CDR3 has 13 residues. The CDR3 sequence is CASSFRSSYEQYF. The CDR3 nucleotides read TGTGCCAGCAGTTTCCGGAGCTCCTACGAGCAGTACTTC.

By proportion, this clone is medium-sized. This chain uses TRBV7-8 with TRBJ1-3, with D unresolved. Looked up from germline, CDR1 is SGHVS and CDR2 is FQNEAQ. Trimming shortened V by 3 bases and J by 2 bases, and 8 bases separated the two germline ends. The CDR3 runs 14 residues. The CDR3 DNA follows: TGTGCCAGCAGCTTGGTCGGGGCTGGAAACACCATATATTTT. It is translated as CASSLVGAGNTIYF.

Worth noting for this clone: The sample holds other DNA sequences that translate to the same CDR3. The rearrangement joins TRBV6-5 to TRBJ1-1, with unresolved D. CDR3 size: 12 residues. Per the germline V gene, CDR1 is MNHEY and CDR2 is SVGAGI. V was trimmed by 5 bases and J by 4 bases, leaving 8 bases between them. CDR3 loop: CASSLTGTEAFF. CDR3 DNA: TGTGCCAGCAGTCTTACCGGCACTGAAGCTTTCTTT.

This clone was seen only a few times. The chain links TRBV2 to TRBJ1-1, with unresolved D. The germline V and J ends were trimmed by 7 bases and 1 base, with 10 bases remaining between them. Germline values: CDR1 SNHLY, CDR2 FYNNEI. The CDR3 has 13 residues. The CDR3 DNA follows: TGTGCCAGCATAGTTGGAGGGAACACTGAAGCTTTCTTT. This gives the protein CASIVGGNTEAFF.

This clone was observed a handful of times. The sample carries other DNA sequences with the same CDR3. The gene calls are TRBV7-9 and TRBJ1-1; D ambiguous. Between the trimmed V and J ends, which lost 3 bases and 1 base, there was a span of 3 bases. The CDR3 runs 12 residues. CDR1 SEHNR and CDR2 FQNEAQ come from the germline V gene (reference sequence). The CDR3 DNA follows: TGTGCCAGCAGCTTTGGGAACACTGAAGCTTTCTTT. It translates to CASSFGNTEAFF.

The V call is TRBV6-5, the J call TRBJ2-1; tentative D call: TRBD1 (6 bases). The ends were cut back, 2 bases at V and 2 bases at J, with 10 bases in the middle. The CDR3 totals 15 residues. Germline V CDR1 and CDR2: MNHEY, SVGAGI. As DNA, the CDR3 is TGTGCCAGCAGTTACGAGGGGACACCCTACAATGAGCAGTTCTTC. It is translated as CASSYEGTPYNEQFF.

The rearrangement uses TRBV7-2 and TRBJ2-3, with 14 bases matching TRBD2. Germline V gene sequence: CDR1 SGHTA, CDR2 FQGNSA. This CDR3 is 19 amino acids long. V dropped 4 bases and J dropped 5; count of bases not matched to a gene: 14. The CDR3 reads CASSSPTSGGVWSGDTQYF. DNA for the CDR3: TGTGCCAGCAGCTCCCCGACTAGCGGGGGGGTCTGGTCCGGAGATACGCAGTATTTT. The complete variable domain, with remaining parts taken from reference TRBV7-2 and TRBJ2-3, reads GAGVSQSPSNKVTEKGKDVELRCDPISGHTALYWYRQSLGQGLEFLIYFQGNSAPDKSGLPSDRFSAERTGGSVSTLTIQRTQQEDSAVYLCASSSPTSGGVWSGDTQYFGPGTRLTVL.

V gene TRBV11-2 combines with J gene TRBJ2-3; TRBD1 is a possible D gene (5 bases). The CDR3 runs to 14 residues. V was pared by 2 bases and J by 2 bases, with 8 bases between. CDR1 and CDR2 (germline): SGHAT, FQNNGV. CDR3 residues: CASSLYRYTDTQYF. The CDR3 DNA is TGTGCCAGCAGCTTATACAGGTACACAGATACGCAGTATTTT. The full variable domain, with the rest looked up from reference TRBV11-2 and TRBJ2-3, is EAGVAQSPRYKIIEKRQSVAFWCNPISGHATLYWYQQILGQGPKLLIQFQNNGVVDDSQLPKDRFSAERLKGVDSTLKIQPAKLEDSAVYLCASSLYRYTDTQYFGPGTRLTVL.

The V call is TRBV4-1, the J call TRBJ2-1, with 9 bases fitting TRBD2. This CDR3 has 16 amino acids. Germline lookup yields CDR1 MGHRA and CDR2 YSYEKL. V was pared by 1 base and J by 8 bases, with 9 bases of the junction left unmatched. Here the CDR3 DNA reads TGCGCCAGCAGCCAAGGTCCCCTAGCGGGGCTACATGAGCAGTTCTTC. Translating it yields CASSQGPLAGLHEQFF.

This chain links TRBV6-1 with TRBJ2-5; D uncertain. The J call is doubtful: the DNA matches TRBJ2-7 better. This CDR3 is built from 17 residues. The germline V gene has CDR1 MNHNS and CDR2 SASEGT. CDR3 DNA sequence: TGTGCCAGCAGTGAAGATACCTCGATTAGCTACTCCTACGAGCAGTACTTC. Translated, it gives CASSEDTSISYSYEQYF.

The chain is built from TRBV6-5 and TRBJ2-7; D possibly uses TRBD1 or TRBD2 (5 bases each). CDR1 MNHEY and CDR2 SVGAGI come from the germline V gene. The V end lost 2 bases, the J end lost 6 bases, and 14 bases lay between the germline ends. The CDR3 totals 14 residues. The CDR3 sequence is CASSYGAGSPEQYF. The CDR3 DNA follows: TGTGCCAGCAGTTACGGGGCAGGGAGCCCCGAGCAGTACTTC.

Concerning this clone: A much bigger clone sits one base away, suggesting this may be a read error. Other DNA sequences in the sample encode the same CDR3. The J gene is TRBJ1-1, the V gene TRBV7-9; no clear D gene. The CDR3 is 12 residues long. CDR1 is SEHNR and CDR2 is FQNEAQ in the germline V gene (reference sequence). The V and J ends lost 6 bases and 4 bases respectively, with 9 bases between them. The CDR3 nucleotides read TGTGCCAGCAGTCCGGGTGGCACTGAAGCTTTCTTT. It codes for CASSPGGTEAFF.

The V gene is TRBV6-5, the J gene TRBJ1-1; D is uncertain. V lost 6 bases and J 2 bases, leaving 13 bases between the germline ends. From germline, CDR1 is MNHEY and CDR2 SVGAGI. The CDR3 has 14 residues. CDR3 nucleotide sequence: TGTGCCAGCAGCAGTGGCCTACGCAACACTGAAGCTTTCTTT. Its protein product is CASSSGLRNTEAFF.

The rearrangement links TRBV19 to TRBJ1-3, with 9 bases fitting TRBD1. CDR1 and CDR2 (germline): LNHDA, SQIVND (reference sequence). This CDR3 is built from 15 residues. With V trimmed by 3 bases and J by 2 bases, 2 bases remained unmatched. The CDR3 DNA is TGTGCCAGTAGTATGACAGGGGGAGCTGGAAACACCATATATTTT. This gives the protein CASSMTGGAGNTIYF.

The rearrangement links TRBV5-4 to TRBJ2-7; 7 nucleotides line up with TRBD2. The CDR3 is made up of 13 amino acids. The V and J ends lost 4 bases and 7 bases, in that order; junction bases with no gene match: 8. Germline CDR1 reads SGHNT; CDR2 reads YYREEE (reference sequence). CDR3: CASSPPTSQEQYF. The CDR3 DNA reads TGTGCCAGCAGCCCCCCGACTAGCCAGGAGCAGTACTTC.

V usage is TRBV7-9 and J usage is TRBJ2-7; 7 nucleotides align to TRBD1. The CDR3 covers 15 residues. Germline CDR1 reads SEHNR; CDR2 reads FQNEAQ (reference sequence). Trimming cost V 6 bases and J 6 bases; bases outside gene matches: 14. CDR3 bases: TGTGCCAGCAGAAATCAGAGACAGGGAGCAGGCGAGCAGTACTTC. Translated: CASRNQRQGAGEQYF. The full variable domain, rest sourced from reference TRBV7-9 and TRBJ2-7, is DTGVSQNPRHKITKRGQNVTFRCDPISEHNRLYWYRQTLGQGPEFLTYFQNEAQLEKSRLLSDRFSAERPKGSFSTLEIQRTEQGDSAMYLCASRNQRQGAGEQYFGPGTRLTVT.

This chain connects TRBV7-6 to TRBJ2-4, with D perhaps TRBD2 (7 bases). The V gene's germline CDR1 is SGHVS and CDR2 FNYEAQ. V was clipped by 3 bases and J by 5 bases, with 14 bases between them. CDR3 length: 15 amino acids. CDR3 sequence reads: CASSLGGGKENIQYF. The CDR3 DNA follows: TGTGCCAGCAGCTTGGGAGGGGGGAAGGAAAACATTCAGTACTTC.

V gene TRBV7-8 combines with J gene TRBJ2-5; D is unclear. The CDR3 sequence is 12 residues long. Trimming took 4 bases from V and 5 from J, leaving 8 bases between them. Germline V lookup: CDR1 SGHVS, CDR2 FQNEAQ. The CDR3 nucleotides are TGTGCCAGCAGCTCCGTGCGGGAGACCCAGTACTTC. Amino acids: CASSSVRETQYF.

The V and J genes are TRBV6-1 and TRBJ2-7, with TRBD1 as a possible D gene (5 bases). CDR1 MNHNS and CDR2 SASEGT come from the germline V gene. The CDR3 runs to 15 residues. V was trimmed by 0 bases and J by 5 bases, leaving 14 bases between them. The CDR3 sequence: CASSEAAQGLDEQYF. CDR3 DNA sequence: TGTGCCAGCAGTGAAGCGGCCCAGGGCCTGGACGAGCAGTACTTC.

The rearrangement joins TRBV5-6 to TRBJ2-3; 14 positions match TRBD2. Germline CDR1 and CDR2: SGHDT and YYEEEE. Losses at the gene ends were 4 bases for V and 8 bases for J; bases not matched to a gene: 12. The CDR3 covers 17 residues. CDR3 sequence (DNA): TGTGCCAGCAGCGGGGGACAGGGACTAGCGGGAGTAGGTACGCAGTATTTT. Translating it yields CASSGGQGLAGVGTQYF.

The rearrangement links TRBV13 to TRBJ2-5; 7 nucleotides match TRBD2. After removal of 6 bases from V and 3 bases from J, the junction contained 4 bases not matched to a gene. CDR1 is PRHDT and CDR2 is FYEKMQ in the germline V gene (reference sequence). The CDR3 has 13 amino acids. The CDR3, as DNA: TGTGCCAGCAGTCCCAGCGGGGAAGAGACCCAGTACTTC. This translates into CASSPSGEETQYF.

This chain uses TRBV11-3 with TRBJ2-1, with a tentative D call TRBD2 (6 bases). V was cut by 1 base and J by 8 bases, with 12 bases left in between. This CDR3 is built from 14 residues. CDR1 and CDR2 from the germline V gene are SGHNT and YENEEA. CDR3 bases: TGTGCCAGCAGCTTAGTGGGGAGCGGGTATGAGCAGTTCTTC. Translating it yields CASSLVGSGYEQFF.

The rearrangement joins TRBV5-5 to TRBJ2-2; D is perhaps TRBD2 (5 bases). This CDR3 has 17 amino acids. The V end was cut by 1 base, the J end by 6 bases, with 19 bases between. Germline V gene lookup returns CDR1 SGHKS and CDR2 YYEKEE (reference sequence). CDR3 in amino acids: CASSLQDFHIWAGELFF. The CDR3 nucleotides read TGTGCCAGCAGCTTGCAGGACTTCCATATCTGGGCCGGGGAGCTGTTTTTT.

CDR3 sequence reads: CAIGEGVNTGELFF. CDR3 nucleotides: TGTGCCATCGGTGAGGGGGTGAACACCGGGGAGCTGTTTTTT. The chain combines TRBV6-6 with TRBJ2-2; D might be TRBD1 (6 bases). The CDR3 is 14 amino acids. Germline CDR1 reads MNHNY; CDR2 reads SVGAGI (reference sequence). V was clipped by 10 bases and J by 1 base, with 13 bases between them.

V is TRBV19 and J is TRBJ2-4; 7 bases map to TRBD1. Germline V lookup: CDR1 LNHDA, CDR2 SQIVND (reference sequence). The V and J ends lost 6 bases and 5 bases, in that order; junction bases with no gene match: 7. The CDR3 has 14 residues. CDR3 in DNA: TGTGCCAGTAGATTACAGGGGTCCCAAAACATTCAGTACTTC. This gives the protein CASRLQGSQNIQYF.